The T cell receptor beta chain described here comes from a study of identifying expanded T cells in peripheral blood. The data were produced by immunoSEQ multiplex PCR, yet TCRdb's version contains in-frame clones alone and is incomplete. The sample lists 100,000 to 150,000 clones, approximately 86% occurring once. This clone was seen only a few times. Its antigen is undetermined. J gave up 10 bases and V 0 bases, and 4 bases lay outside the gene matches. The CDR3 covers 13 residues. Per the germline V gene, CDR1 is SGHRS and CDR2 is YFSETQ. Findings of the study overall: Across healthy donors, higher total template counts meant significantly greater approximately two-week count variance.

The sample comprised blood. This TCR was sampled from a person aged 18 to 75 in good health. The V and J genes are TRBV5-1 and TRBJ2-1; 7 bases fit TRBD2. The CDR3 nucleotides read TGCGCCAGCAGCTTGGTAGACGGGGGGGAGCAGTTCTTC. It encodes CASSLVDGGEQFF.